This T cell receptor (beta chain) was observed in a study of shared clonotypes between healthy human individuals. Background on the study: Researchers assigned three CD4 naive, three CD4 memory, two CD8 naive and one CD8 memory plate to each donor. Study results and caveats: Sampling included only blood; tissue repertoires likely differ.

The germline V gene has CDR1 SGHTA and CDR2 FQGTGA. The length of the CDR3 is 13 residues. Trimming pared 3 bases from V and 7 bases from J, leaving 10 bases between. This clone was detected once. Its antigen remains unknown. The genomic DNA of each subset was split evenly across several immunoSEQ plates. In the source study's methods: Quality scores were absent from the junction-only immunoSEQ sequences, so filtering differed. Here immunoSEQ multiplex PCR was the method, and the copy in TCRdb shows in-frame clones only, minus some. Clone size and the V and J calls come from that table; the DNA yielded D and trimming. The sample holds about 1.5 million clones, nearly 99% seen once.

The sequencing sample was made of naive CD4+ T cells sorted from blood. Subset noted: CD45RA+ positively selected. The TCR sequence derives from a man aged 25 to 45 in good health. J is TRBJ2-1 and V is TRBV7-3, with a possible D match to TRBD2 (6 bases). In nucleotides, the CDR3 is TGTGCCAGCAGCTTTCGCGGAGGGAATGAGCAGTTCTTC. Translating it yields CASSFRGGNEQFF. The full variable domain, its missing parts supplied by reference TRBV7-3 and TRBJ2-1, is GAGVSQTPSNKVTEKGKYVELRCDPISGHTALYWYRQSLGQGPEFLIYFQGTGAADDSGLPNDRFFAVRPEGSVSTLKIQRTERGDSAVYLCASSFRGGNEQFFGPGTRLTVL.